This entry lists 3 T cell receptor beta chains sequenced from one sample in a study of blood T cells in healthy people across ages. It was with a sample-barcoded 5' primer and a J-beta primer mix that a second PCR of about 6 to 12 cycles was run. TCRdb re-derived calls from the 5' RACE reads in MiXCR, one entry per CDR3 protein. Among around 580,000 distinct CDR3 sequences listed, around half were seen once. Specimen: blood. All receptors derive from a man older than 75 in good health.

The CDR3 region has the DNA TGTGCCAGCAGCTCCGGGGAAAACATTCAGTACTTC. Its translation: CASSSGENIQYF. V and J are TRBV7-9 and TRBJ2-4; a weak D match, TRBD2 (5 bases). The germline V gene encodes CDR1 SEHNR and CDR2 FQNEAQ (reference sequence). Deletions cut 4 bases from V and 5 bases from J, with 6 bases between. The CDR3 has 12 residues.

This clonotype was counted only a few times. The CDR3: CASSPMGGMETQYF. In DNA, the CDR3 is TGTGCCAGCAGCCCTATGGGGGGCATGGAGACCCAGTACTTC. The rearrangement uses TRBV11-2 and TRBJ2-5; D may correspond to TRBD1 or TRBD2 (6 bases each). Germline V gene lookup returns CDR1 SGHAT and CDR2 FQNNGV. This CDR3 has 14 residues. Trimming left V 5 bases short and J 5 bases short, with 15 bases between.

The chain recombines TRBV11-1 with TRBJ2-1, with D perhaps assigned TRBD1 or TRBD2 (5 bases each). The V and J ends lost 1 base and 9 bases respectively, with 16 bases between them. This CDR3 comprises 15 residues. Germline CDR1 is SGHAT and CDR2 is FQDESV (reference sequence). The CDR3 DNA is TGTGCCAGCAGCTTAGAGGGTATGGGGGTTCCTGAGCAGTTCTTC. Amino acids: CASSLEGMGVPEQFF.